This T cell receptor beta chain was recovered during a study of T cells after posttransplantation cyclophosphamide. Study observations and caveats: Tissue-infiltrating T cells from skin or gut overlapped little with blood T cells.

The assay was immunoSEQ multiplex PCR, and TCRdb's table has in-frame clones only and misses some. Observed in the sample are roughly 24,000 clones, none of them singletons. CDR3 length equals 14 residues. Germline lookup yields CDR1 LNHDA and CDR2 SQIVND (reference sequence). The germline V and J ends were trimmed by 3 bases and 8 bases, with 13 bases remaining between them. This clone was detected ten times or more. Its specificity is not known. The genes are TRBV19 and TRBJ2-2; tentatively, D is TRBD1 (6 bases). This receptor was taken from a woman aged 55 to 70 in good health, CMV-negative, and a related stem cell transplant donor. The sample comprised PBMCs. The CDR3 sequence is CASSIRRQAGELFF. The CDR3 DNA reads as TGTGCCAGTAGTATTCGTCGACAGGCTGGGGAGCTGTTTTTT.